Listed below are T cell receptor beta chains from one sample, sequenced in a study of T cell changes during pregnancy in multiple sclerosis. The assay was immunoSEQ multiplex PCR, and TCRdb's table has in-frame clones only and misses some. The data show 60,000 or so clones, about 89% seen once. The specimen was CD4+ T cells from peripheral blood mononuclear cells, collected after pregnancy. The source of these receptors is a female donor in good health, enrolled as a control in a pregnancy study. CDR3s include the opening cysteine and the closing phenylalanine or tryptophan. The order of the fields is clone size, J gene, D gene, V gene, CDR3 DNA, CDR3 protein. D genes are given only for firm matches. Clone size is shown for a subset of rows, as once, few, many or a class of expanded clone.

clone_size: .; j_call: TRBJ1-2; d_call: TRBD1; v_call: TRBV25-1; cdr3_nt: TGTGCCAGCAGTGACACAGGGGGCAAAATGTTTGGCTACACCTTC; cdr3_aa: CASSDTGGKMFGYTF
clone_size: once; j_call: TRBJ1-4; d_call: .; v_call: TRBV7-2; cdr3_nt: TGTGCCAGCAGCTCTTTAGCGAGTGGGAAACTGTTTTTT; cdr3_aa: CASSSLASGKLFF
clone_size: .; j_call: TRBJ1-5; d_call: .; v_call: TRBV19; cdr3_nt: TGTGCCAGCCGTGGGGAGGGGAGGGCCAAATATAGCAATCAGCCCCAGCATTTT; cdr3_aa: CASRGEGRAKYSNQPQHF
clone_size: .; j_call: TRBJ1-2; d_call: .; v_call: TRBV9; cdr3_nt: TGTGCCAGCAGCGTCTCTCCAGGGGACTATGGCTACACCTTC; cdr3_aa: CASSVSPGDYGYTF
clone_size: .; j_call: TRBJ1-1; d_call: .; v_call: TRBV6-1; cdr3_nt: TGTGCCAGCAGTGAAGCGGTTCGGGGTCTGAACACTGAAGCTTTCTTT; cdr3_aa: CASSEAVRGLNTEAFF
clone_size: few; j_call: TRBJ1-3; d_call: .; v_call: TRBV7-2; cdr3_nt: TGTGCCAGCAGCTTAGGCAGGGCTTCTGGAAACACCATATATTTT; cdr3_aa: CASSLGRASGNTIYF
clone_size: .; j_call: TRBJ2-3; d_call: .; v_call: TRBV29-1; cdr3_nt: TGCAGCGTTGAACCCCCGGGAACCTTCCTTACGCAGTATTTT; cdr3_aa: CSVEPPGTFLTQYF
clone_size: .; j_call: TRBJ2-1; d_call: TRBD1; v_call: TRBV7-7; cdr3_nt: TGTGCTAGCAGCTTGGACAGGGATGGGGAGCAGTTCTTC; cdr3_aa: CASSLDRDGEQFF
clone_size: .; j_call: TRBJ2-2; d_call: .; v_call: TRBV30; cdr3_nt: TGTGCCTGGAGTGTAGACAGACCCGGGGAGCTGTTTTTT; cdr3_aa: CAWSVDRPGELFF
clone_size: .; j_call: TRBJ1-1; d_call: TRBD1; v_call: TRBV15; cdr3_nt: TGTGCCACCAGCAGAGCCCCCTTAGGACAGGGGGGGACTGAAGCTTTCTTT; cdr3_aa: CATSRAPLGQGGTEAFF
clone_size: few; j_call: TRBJ2-7; d_call: .; v_call: TRBV5-4; cdr3_nt: TGTGCCAGCAGCTTGGGGGGGACGGGAGCCTTTTTCTACGAGCAGTACTTC; cdr3_aa: CASSLGGTGAFFYEQYF
clone_size: .; j_call: TRBJ2-1; d_call: TRBD1; v_call: TRBV6-5; cdr3_nt: TGTGCCAGCAGGGCCACCGGGACAGCCTACAATGAGCAGTTCTTC; cdr3_aa: CASRATGTAYNEQFF
clone_size: .; j_call: TRBJ2-7; d_call: .; v_call: TRBV7-9; cdr3_nt: TGTGCCAGCAGCCGATACATGATTGACGGAGGTGAGGAGCAGTACTTC; cdr3_aa: CASSRYMIDGGEEQYF
clone_size: .; j_call: TRBJ2-7; d_call: .; v_call: TRBV15; cdr3_nt: TGTGCCACCAGCAGAGGAGGCTACGAGCAGTACTTC; cdr3_aa: CATSRGGYEQYF
clone_size: .; j_call: TRBJ2-5; d_call: .; v_call: TRBV7-8; cdr3_nt: TGTGCCAGCAGCTTAGTAGTTAGATCAGAGACCCAGTACTTC; cdr3_aa: CASSLVVRSETQYF
clone_size: .; j_call: TRBJ1-1; d_call: .; v_call: TRBV4-2; cdr3_nt: TGTGCCAGCAACCCAGGAGGCGGGGCTCGGGACACTGAAGCTTTCTTT; cdr3_aa: CASNPGGGARDTEAFF
clone_size: .; j_call: TRBJ2-7; d_call: TRBD1; v_call: TRBV9; cdr3_nt: TGTGCCAGCAGCGGTCGGACAGGGGGGCTTCACGAGCAGTACTTC; cdr3_aa: CASSGRTGGLHEQYF
clone_size: .; j_call: TRBJ2-1; d_call: TRBD2; v_call: TRBV6-4; cdr3_nt: TGTGCCAGCAGTGTTCAGCGGGGGGCAAATGAGCAGTTCTTC; cdr3_aa: CASSVQRGANEQFF
clone_size: .; j_call: TRBJ1-1; d_call: TRBD1; v_call: TRBV27; cdr3_nt: TGTGCCAGCAAACTCTCAGGGGGCGTAGTCACTGAAGCTTTCTTT; cdr3_aa: CASKLSGGVVTEAFF
clone_size: .; j_call: TRBJ2-3; d_call: .; v_call: TRBV6-1; cdr3_nt: TGTGCCAGCAGTGAACATCCTAGTTCAGATACGCAGTATTTT; cdr3_aa: CASSEHPSSDTQYF
clone_size: .; j_call: TRBJ2-3; d_call: .; v_call: TRBV19; cdr3_nt: TGTGCCACCACATATGGGGGGATCGGCACAGATACGCAGTATTTT; cdr3_aa: CATTYGGIGTDTQYF
clone_size: .; j_call: TRBJ1-4; d_call: .; v_call: TRBV7-2; cdr3_nt: TGTGCCAGCAGCTTAGTCGCGGGGGGCAGTGAAAAACTGTTTTTT; cdr3_aa: CASSLVAGGSEKLFF
clone_size: .; j_call: TRBJ2-3; d_call: TRBD2; v_call: TRBV7-9; cdr3_nt: TGTGCCAGCAGCTCAGTCCTAGCGGCCCACACAGATACGCAGTATTTT; cdr3_aa: CASSSVLAAHTDTQYF
clone_size: .; j_call: TRBJ2-1; d_call: TRBD2; v_call: TRBV4-1; cdr3_nt: TGCGCCAGCAGCCCGCAAGTGGAGCGGGGGGACAATGAGCAGTTCTTC; cdr3_aa: CASSPQVERGDNEQFF
clone_size: .; j_call: TRBJ1-3; d_call: .; v_call: TRBV7-2; cdr3_nt: TGTGCCAGCAGCAGGGGGGCGGGGGCACTCTCTGGAAACACCATATATTTT; cdr3_aa: CASSRGAGALSGNTIYF
clone_size: .; j_call: TRBJ2-7; d_call: TRBD2; v_call: TRBV6-1; cdr3_nt: TGTGCCAGCAGTGAAGTATCAAAGCGGGGGGCCTACGAGCAGTACTTC; cdr3_aa: CASSEVSKRGAYEQYF
clone_size: .; j_call: TRBJ1-1; d_call: .; v_call: TRBV19; cdr3_nt: TGTGCCAGTAAGTATGGGGCACGGACTGAAGCTTTCTTT; cdr3_aa: CASKYGARTEAFF
clone_size: .; j_call: TRBJ1-2; d_call: .; v_call: TRBV5-4; cdr3_nt: TGTGCCAGCAGGACCGACCCCCGAAGCGACTATGGCTACACCTTC; cdr3_aa: CASRTDPRSDYGYTF
clone_size: .; j_call: TRBJ2-3; d_call: TRBD1; v_call: TRBV18; cdr3_nt: TGTGCCAGCTCACCCCGGGACAGCCCTCGAGATACGCAGTATTTT; cdr3_aa: CASSPRDSPRDTQYF